These 20 T cell receptor beta chains were sequenced from one sample in a study of blood T cell repertoires in COVID-19. Repertoires were generated with immunoSEQ multiplex PCR, while TCRdb's copy carries only in-frame clones and drops some. The table lists about 64,000 clones, over 75% of them singletons. Sequencing was performed on peripheral blood. The receptor set was obtained from a woman aged 60-75 years with COVID-19, enrolled during active disease.

The rearrangement joins TRBV6-2 or TRBV6-3 to TRBJ2-7, with 13 bases aligning to TRBD2. The CDR3 sequence is 15 residues long. CDR1 and CDR2 from the germline V gene are MNHEY and SVGEGT. Trimming removed 6 bases from V and 2 bases from J; junction bases left unmatched: 4. CDR3 DNA: TGTGCCAGCAGCCGAGGGACTAGCGGGACCTACGAGCAGTACTTC. It is translated as CASSRGTSGTYEQYF.

V and J are TRBV28 and TRBJ2-3, with D maybe TRBD2 (6 bases). The CDR3 runs to 15 residues. Trimming cost V 1 base and J 0 bases, with 8 bases left between them. Germline assignment: CDR1 MDHEN and CDR2 SYDVKM. CDR3 sequence (DNA): TGTGCCAGCAGTTTATTGGGGGGTAGCACAGATACGCAGTATTTT. This gives the protein CASSLLGGSTDTQYF. Full variable domain (missing parts from reference TRBV28 and TRBJ2-3): DVKVTQSSRYLVKRTGEKVFLECVQDMDHENMFWYRQDPGLGLRLIYFSYDVKMKEKGDIPEGYSVSREKKERFSLILESASTNQTSMYLCASSLLGGSTDTQYFGPGTRLTVL.

Details on this clone: Other DNA sequences in this specimen translate into the identical CDR3. The J gene is TRBJ1-2, the V gene TRBV11-3; D gene unclear. This CDR3 spans 12 amino acids. Germline CDR1 is SGHNT and CDR2 is YENEEA. Trimming left V 3 bases short and J 2 bases short, with 4 bases between. The CDR3 coding sequence is TGTGCCAGCAGCTTTTCAAACTATGGCTACACCTTC. Encoded protein: CASSFSNYGYTF.

The J gene is TRBJ1-6, the V gene TRBV3-1 (or the pseudogene TRBV3-2), with D unclear. Trimming shortened V by 0 bases and J by 10 bases, and 10 bases separated the two germline ends. The CDR3 sequence is 14 residues long. Germline CDR1 and CDR2: LGHDT and YNNKEL (reference sequence). CDR3 sequence reads: CASSQEARGSPLHF. The CDR3 DNA follows: TGTGCCAGCAGCCAAGAGGCCAGAGGATCACCCCTCCACTTT.

The chain couples TRBV3-1 (or the pseudogene TRBV3-2) to TRBJ2-7, with 13 bases aligning to TRBD2. Unmatched junction bases numbered 11, after V lost 0 bases and J lost 0 bases. The CDR3 runs 20 residues. Germline CDR1 reads LGHDT; CDR2 reads YNNKEL (reference sequence). CDR3 sequence: CASSQDGPGLAGSPSYEQYF. The CDR3 nucleotides are TGTGCCAGCAGCCAAGATGGACCGGGACTAGCGGGATCCCCCTCCTACGAGCAGTACTTC.

The chain recombines TRBV7-9 with TRBJ1-1; 7 nucleotides match TRBD1. V dropped 4 bases and J dropped 3; count of bases not matched to a gene: 5. This CDR3 is built from 14 residues. The germline gives CDR1 SEHNR, CDR2 FQNEAQ (reference sequence). DNA of the CDR3: TGTGCCAGCAGCTCCCTACAGGGGTACACTGAAGCTTTCTTT. Protein sequence: CASSSLQGYTEAFF.

The chain combines TRBV6-2 or TRBV6-3 with TRBJ1-1, with 7 bases that match TRBD1. The V segment lost 3 bases and the J segment 4 bases; nucleotides outside the gene matches: 8. This CDR3 is built from 15 residues. Per the germline V gene, CDR1 is MNHEY and CDR2 is SVGEGT. The CDR3 region is CASSYTGASSTEAFF. DNA of the CDR3: TGTGCCAGCAGTTATACAGGGGCCTCGAGCACTGAAGCTTTCTTT.

V usage is TRBV5-1 and J usage is TRBJ2-3; unclear D gene. CDR3 size: 15 residues. Deletions cut 0 bases from V and 2 bases from J, with 10 bases between. Germline V gene lookup returns CDR1 SGHRS and CDR2 YFSETQ. The CDR3 DNA follows: TGCGCCAGCAGCTTGGCCTCGGGTACCACAGATACGCAGTATTTT. Amino acid sequence: CASSLASGTTDTQYF.

In DNA form, the CDR3 reads TGTGCCAGCAGGTACGGGACTAGCGGCGACAATGAGCAGTTCTTC. This encodes CASRYGTSGDNEQFF. The chain employs TRBV28 and TRBJ2-1; 11 nucleotides align to TRBD2. The germline CDR1 and CDR2 sequences are MDHEN and SYDVKM. J was trimmed by 5 bases and V by 6 bases; bases with no gene match: 6. The CDR3 extends over 15 amino acids.

V is TRBV3-1 (or the pseudogene TRBV3-2) and J is TRBJ2-1, with a tentative D call TRBD1 (5 bases). The CDR3 has 16 amino acids. With 2 bases removed from V and 7 bases from J, the gap between germline ends came to 18 bases. Per germline, CDR1 LGHDT and CDR2 YNNKEL (reference sequence). CDR3 DNA sequence: TGTGCCAGCAGCCAATTGGTGGGGCTCGAAAGAAATGAGCAGTTCTTC. Translated, it gives CASSQLVGLERNEQFF.

The V call is TRBV19, the J call TRBJ1-2, with D uncertain. The V end lost 0 bases, the J end lost 0 bases, and 8 bases lay between the germline ends. The germline CDR1 and CDR2 sequences are LNHDA and SQIVND (reference sequence). The CDR3 sequence is 15 residues long. This CDR3 is CASSIDSSTNYGYTF. The CDR3 DNA follows: TGTGCCAGTAGTATAGACAGTTCAACTAACTATGGCTACACCTTC.

The chain links TRBV4-3 to TRBJ2-2; weak D call: TRBD2 (6 bases). The V gene lost 1 base and the J gene lost 0 bases, with 12 bases spanning the gap. In germline, CDR1 is LGHNA, CDR2 YSLEER. CDR3 length equals 17 residues. The CDR3 is CASSQGWPGANTGELFF. In DNA, the CDR3 is TGCGCCAGCAGCCAAGGGTGGCCGGGGGCGAACACCGGGGAGCTGTTTTTT.

The chain employs TRBV19 and TRBJ1-5; 7 positions match TRBD1. This CDR3 is built from 15 residues. Germline CDR1 and CDR2: LNHDA and SQIVND (reference sequence). Losses at the gene ends were 7 bases for V and 0 bases for J; bases not matched to a gene: 6. CDR3 in amino acids: CASTGGQTSNQPQHF. In nucleotides, the CDR3 is TGTGCCAGTACAGGGGGTCAAACTAGCAATCAGCCCCAGCATTTT.

Comments on this clone: Distinct nucleotide sequences in the sample also encode this CDR3. In nucleotides, the CDR3 is TGTGCCAGCAAAGAGGGGGCCCTTCAAGAGACCCAGTACTTC. Its translation is CASKEGALQETQYF. The chain recombines TRBV28 with TRBJ2-5; 7 nucleotides line up with TRBD1. The CDR3 is made up of 14 amino acids. V lost 7 bases to trimming and J lost 2 bases; unmatched junction nucleotides: 7. The germline V gene has CDR1 MDHEN and CDR2 SYDVKM.

J is TRBJ2-7 and V is TRBV5-6; 11 bases line up with TRBD2. Germline values: CDR1 SGHDT, CDR2 YYEEEE. The J segment lost 3 bases and the V segment lost 4 bases, leaving 3 bases of the junction unmatched. The CDR3 consists of 14 residues. The CDR3 coding sequence is TGTGCCAGCAGCCCCGGGACTAGCGGCTACGAGCAGTACTTC. It codes for CASSPGTSGYEQYF.

The chain is built from TRBV5-4 and TRBJ2-1; 7 bases line up with TRBD2. CDR3 length: 16 residues. Per germline, CDR1 SGHNT and CDR2 YYREEE (reference sequence). V lost 4 bases, J lost 8 bases, and 15 bases stayed unmatched. CDR3 nucleotide sequence: TGTGCCAGCAGCCTACAACTAGCGTCCTTGGGCGATGAGCAGTTCTTC. This translates into CASSLQLASLGDEQFF.

V usage is TRBV27 and J usage is TRBJ2-3, with D perhaps TRBD2 (5 bases). Trimming took off 3 bases at V and 1 base at J, with 11 bases between the two ends. CDR1 and CDR2 (germline): MNHEY, SMNVEV (reference sequence). This CDR3 has 15 residues. CDR3 DNA sequence: TGTGCCAGCAGTTTGGGAGCGATACGCACAGATACGCAGTATTTT. This gives the protein CASSLGAIRTDTQYF.

The J gene is TRBJ2-1, the V gene TRBV6-5; 11 bases map to TRBD2. The germline V gene encodes CDR1 MNHEY and CDR2 SVGAGI. The junction had 7 bases not matched to a gene; V was cut back by 4 bases and J by 8 bases. This CDR3 is built from 15 residues. The DNA for the CDR3 is TGTGCCAGCAGTTTTACCGGGACTAGCGGCGATGAGCAGTTCTTC. This codes for CASSFTGTSGDEQFF.

The chain carries TRBV7-2 and TRBJ1-5; D ambiguous. The germline CDR1 and CDR2 sequences are SGHTA and FQGNSA. V lost 3 bases and J 0 bases, leaving 12 bases between the germline ends. This CDR3 is 16 amino acids long. CDR3 sequence reads: CASSFTGGNSNQPQHF. CDR3 bases: TGTGCCAGCAGCTTTACCGGAGGTAATAGCAATCAGCCCCAGCATTTT.

The J gene is TRBJ2-2, the V gene TRBV7-7; 8 positions agree with TRBD2. The length of the CDR3 is 17 residues. With V trimmed by 5 bases and J by 0 bases, 8 bases remained unmatched. CDR1 SSHAT and CDR2 FNYEAQ come from the germline V gene (reference sequence). DNA for the CDR3: TGTGCCAGCAGCCCGGGAGGGCGCGGACCGAACACCGGGGAGCTGTTTTTT. Protein product: CASSPGGRGPNTGELFF.